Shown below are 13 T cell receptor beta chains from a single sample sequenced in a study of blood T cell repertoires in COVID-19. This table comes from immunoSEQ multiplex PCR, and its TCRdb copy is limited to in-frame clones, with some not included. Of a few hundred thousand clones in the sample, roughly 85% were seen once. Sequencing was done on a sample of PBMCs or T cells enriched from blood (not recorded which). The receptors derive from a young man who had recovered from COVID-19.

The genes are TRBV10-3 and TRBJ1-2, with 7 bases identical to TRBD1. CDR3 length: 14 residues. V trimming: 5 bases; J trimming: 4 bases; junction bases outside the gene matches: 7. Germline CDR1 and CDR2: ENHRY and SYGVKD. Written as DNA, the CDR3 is TGTGCCATCAGTAAAGACAGGGACGGCTATGGCTACACCTTC. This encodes CAISKDRDGYGYTF.

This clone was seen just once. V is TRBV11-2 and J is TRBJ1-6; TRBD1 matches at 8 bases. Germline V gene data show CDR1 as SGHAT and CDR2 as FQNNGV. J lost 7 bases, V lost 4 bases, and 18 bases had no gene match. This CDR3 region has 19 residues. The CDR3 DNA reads TGTGCCAGCAGCTCCTATTTTGCGGGCAGGGGGCGTCGGAATTCACCCCTCCACTTT. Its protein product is CASSSYFAGRGRRNSPLHF.

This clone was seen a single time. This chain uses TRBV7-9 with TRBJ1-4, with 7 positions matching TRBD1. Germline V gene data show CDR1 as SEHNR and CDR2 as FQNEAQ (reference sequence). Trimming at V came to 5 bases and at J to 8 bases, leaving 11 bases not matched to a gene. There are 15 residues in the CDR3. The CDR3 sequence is CASSLTGTVGEKLFF. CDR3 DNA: TGTGCCAGCAGCCTTACCGGGACAGTGGGAGAAAAACTGTTTTTT.

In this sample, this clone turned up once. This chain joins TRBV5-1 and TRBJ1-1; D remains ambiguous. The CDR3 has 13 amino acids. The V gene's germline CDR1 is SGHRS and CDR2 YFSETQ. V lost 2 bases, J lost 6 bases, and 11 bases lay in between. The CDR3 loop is CASSFGESAEAFF. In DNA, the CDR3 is TGCGCCAGCAGCTTCGGTGAATCTGCTGAAGCTTTCTTT.

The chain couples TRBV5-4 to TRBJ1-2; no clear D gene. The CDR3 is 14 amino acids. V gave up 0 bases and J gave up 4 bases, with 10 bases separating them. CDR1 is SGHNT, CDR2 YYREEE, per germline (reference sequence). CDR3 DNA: TGTGCCAGCAGCTTGGTTTCTGACTCCTATGGCTACACCTTC. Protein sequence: CASSLVSDSYGYTF.

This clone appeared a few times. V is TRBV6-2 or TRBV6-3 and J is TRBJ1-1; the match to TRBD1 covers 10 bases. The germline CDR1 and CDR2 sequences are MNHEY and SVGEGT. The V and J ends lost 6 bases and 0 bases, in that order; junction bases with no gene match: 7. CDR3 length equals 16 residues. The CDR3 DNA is TGTGCCAGCAGGTACGACAGGGGGCGGATGAACACTGAAGCTTTCTTT. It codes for CASRYDRGRMNTEAFF.

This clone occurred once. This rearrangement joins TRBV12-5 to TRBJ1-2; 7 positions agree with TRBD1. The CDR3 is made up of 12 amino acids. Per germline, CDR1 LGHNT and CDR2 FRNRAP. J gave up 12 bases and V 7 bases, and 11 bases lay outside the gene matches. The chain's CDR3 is CASAGDRVGHTF. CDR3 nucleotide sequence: TGTGCTAGTGCAGGAGACAGGGTAGGACACACCTTC.

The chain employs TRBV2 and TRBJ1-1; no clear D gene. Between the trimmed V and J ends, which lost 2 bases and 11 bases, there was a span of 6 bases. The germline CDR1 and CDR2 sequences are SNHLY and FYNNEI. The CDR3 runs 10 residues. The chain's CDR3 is CASSEQRAFF. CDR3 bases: TGTGCCAGCAGTGAACAGAGGGCTTTCTTT.

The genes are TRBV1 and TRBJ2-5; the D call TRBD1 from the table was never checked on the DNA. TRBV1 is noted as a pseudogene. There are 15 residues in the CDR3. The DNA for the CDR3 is TGCACCAGCAGCAGGTGCAGGGGGCGCGGGGAGACCCAGTACTTC. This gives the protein CTSSRCRGRGETQYF.

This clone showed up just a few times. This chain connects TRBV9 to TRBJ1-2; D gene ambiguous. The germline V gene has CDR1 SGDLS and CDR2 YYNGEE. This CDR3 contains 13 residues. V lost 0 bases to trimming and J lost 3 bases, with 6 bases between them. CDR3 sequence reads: CASSVVGDYGYTF. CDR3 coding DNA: TGTGCCAGCAGCGTAGTCGGGGACTATGGCTACACCTTC. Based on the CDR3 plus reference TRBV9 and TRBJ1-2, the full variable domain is DSGVTQTPKHLITATGQRVTLRCSPRSGDLSVYWYQQSLDQGLQFLIQYYNGEERAKGNILERFSAQQFPDLHSELNLSSLELGDSALYFCASSVVGDYGYTFGSGTRLTVV.

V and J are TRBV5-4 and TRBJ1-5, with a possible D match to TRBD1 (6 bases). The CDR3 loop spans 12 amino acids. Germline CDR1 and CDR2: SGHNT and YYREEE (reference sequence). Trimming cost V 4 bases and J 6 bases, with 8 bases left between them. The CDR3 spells CASSPQGQPQHF. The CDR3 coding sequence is TGTGCCAGCAGCCCACAGGGTCAGCCCCAGCATTTT.

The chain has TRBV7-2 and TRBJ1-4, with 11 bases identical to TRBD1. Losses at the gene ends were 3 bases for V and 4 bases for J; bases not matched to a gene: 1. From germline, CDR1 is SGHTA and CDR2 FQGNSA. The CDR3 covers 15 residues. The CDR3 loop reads CASSLDRGHNEKLFF. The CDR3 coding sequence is TGTGCCAGCAGCTTGGACAGGGGGCATAATGAAAAACTGTTTTTT.

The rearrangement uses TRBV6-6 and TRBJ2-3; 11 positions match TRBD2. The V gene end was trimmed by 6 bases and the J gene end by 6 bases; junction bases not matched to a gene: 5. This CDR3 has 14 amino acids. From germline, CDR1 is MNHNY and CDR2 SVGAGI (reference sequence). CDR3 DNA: TGTGCCAGCAGACCACTAGCGGGGGTGGATACGCAGTATTTT. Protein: CASRPLAGVDTQYF.